This T cell receptor (beta chain) comes out of a study of T-cell reconstitution after alpha-beta-depleted transplantation in children. A library of TCRbeta sequences, prepared with unique molecular identifiers, was generated. MiXCR was run by TCRdb on the PCR reads, yielding one entry per CDR3 protein. The table lists 240,000 or so distinct CDR3 sequences, 12% of them singletons. There are many counts of this clonotype. Trimming left V 6 bases short and J 2 bases short, with 4 bases between. The CDR3 is 11 residues long. Germline CDR1 reads ENHRY; CDR2 reads SYGVKD. This TCR derives from a human donor who donated a stem cell graft to a child with acute lymphoblastic leukemia. The V call is TRBV10-3, the J call TRBJ1-1; D gene unclear. The specimen was PBMCs from the stem cell graft donor, collected from the stem cell graft. CDR3 sequence: CAIRENTEAFF. CDR3 DNA sequence: TGTGCCATCAGGGAAAACACTGAAGCTTTCTTT.